This TCR beta chain was sequenced during a study of OX40 agonist ivuxolimab in advanced cancers. Whole-study results and caveats: Clonal expansion from baseline to week 6 occurred in both CD4+ and CD8+ T cells.

Details on this clone: Its matching antigen is unknown.

CDR1 and CDR2 (germline): WNHNN, SYGVQD (reference sequence). The CDR3 extends over 14 amino acids. Trimming removed 8 bases from V and 6 bases from J; junction bases left unmatched: 4. Libraries were prepared by immunoSEQ multiplex PCR; TCRdb keeps only in-frame clonotypes and omits some of them. The profile covers 40,000 to 65,000 clones, with 70% to 90% appearing a single time and 1.5% taken by the ten largest. This TCR derives from an adult with an advanced solid tumor such as melanoma, head and neck, liver or kidney cancer. The sample here was CD4+ or CD8+ T cells sorted from blood, taken in a trial of the OX40 agonist ivuxolimab. The gene calls are TRBV10-1 and TRBJ2-3; 14 bases match TRBD2. The CDR3 is CASSGLAGVDTQYF. The CDR3 DNA reads TGCGCCAGCTCGGGACTAGCGGGAGTCGATACGCAGTATTTT.